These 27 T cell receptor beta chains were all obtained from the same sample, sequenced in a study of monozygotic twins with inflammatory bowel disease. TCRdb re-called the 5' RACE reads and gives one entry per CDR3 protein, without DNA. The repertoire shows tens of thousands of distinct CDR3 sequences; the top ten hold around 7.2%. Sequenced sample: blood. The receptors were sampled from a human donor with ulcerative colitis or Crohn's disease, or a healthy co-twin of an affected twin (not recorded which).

The CDR3 spells CASRWTSGTNEQFF. The chain has TRBV7-2 and TRBJ2-1; the TCRdb call, TRBD2, lacks DNA for checking. The germline gives CDR1 SGHTA, CDR2 FQGNSA. The CDR3 is 14 residues long. Based on the CDR3 plus reference TRBV7-2 and TRBJ2-1, the full variable domain is GAGVSQSPSNKVTEKGKDVELRCDPISGHTALYWYRQSLGQGLEFLIYFQGNSAPDKSGLPSDRFSAERTGGSVSTLTIQRTQQEDSAVYLCASRWTSGTNEQFFGPGTRLTVL.

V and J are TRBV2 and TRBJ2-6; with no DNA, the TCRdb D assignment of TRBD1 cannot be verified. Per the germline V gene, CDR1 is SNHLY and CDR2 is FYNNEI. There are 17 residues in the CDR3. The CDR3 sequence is CASRAGQGTSGANVLTF. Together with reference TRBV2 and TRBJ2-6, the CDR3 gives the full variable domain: EPEVTQTPSHQVTQMGQEVILRCVPISNHLYFYWYRQILGQKVEFLVSFYNNEISEKSEIFDDQFSVERPDGSNFTLKIRSTKLEDSAMYFCASRAGQGTSGANVLTFGAGSRLTVL.

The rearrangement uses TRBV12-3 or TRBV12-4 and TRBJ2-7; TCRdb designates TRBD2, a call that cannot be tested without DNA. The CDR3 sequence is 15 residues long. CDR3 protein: CASSPGLTSSYEQYF.

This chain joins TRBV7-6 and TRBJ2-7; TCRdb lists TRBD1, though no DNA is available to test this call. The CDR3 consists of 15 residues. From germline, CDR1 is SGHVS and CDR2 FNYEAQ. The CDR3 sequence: CASSLYVGASYEQYF.

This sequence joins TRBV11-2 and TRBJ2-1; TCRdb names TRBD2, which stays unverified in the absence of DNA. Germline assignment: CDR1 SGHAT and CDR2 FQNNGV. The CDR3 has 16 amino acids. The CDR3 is CASSTGLAVPYNEQFF.

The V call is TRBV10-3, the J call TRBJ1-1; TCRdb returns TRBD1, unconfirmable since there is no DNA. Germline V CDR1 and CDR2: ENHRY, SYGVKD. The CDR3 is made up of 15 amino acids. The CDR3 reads CAIGQPHIEKAEAFF.

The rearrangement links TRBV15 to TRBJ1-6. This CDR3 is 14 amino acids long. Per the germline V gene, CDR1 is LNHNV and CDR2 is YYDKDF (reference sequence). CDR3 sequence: CATSRVWPDSPLHF.

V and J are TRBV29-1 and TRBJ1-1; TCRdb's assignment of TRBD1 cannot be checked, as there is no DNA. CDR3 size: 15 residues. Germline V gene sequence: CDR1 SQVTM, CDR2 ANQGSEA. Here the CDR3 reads CSPGQKGSVNTEAFF.

The CDR3 loop is CASSFGQFSYNEQFF. The V call is TRBV5-1, the J call TRBJ2-1. From germline, CDR1 is SGHRS and CDR2 YFSETQ. This CDR3 is built from 15 residues.

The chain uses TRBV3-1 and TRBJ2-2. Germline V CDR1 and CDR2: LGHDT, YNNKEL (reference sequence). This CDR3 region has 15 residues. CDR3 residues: CASSLRAYNTGELFF.

The CDR3 sequence is CASSRDGTGLNEKLFF. The genes are TRBV5-1 and TRBJ1-4; TCRdb indicates TRBD1, and absent DNA this call remains unverified. From germline, CDR1 is SGHRS and CDR2 YFSETQ. CDR3 length: 16 residues.

The CDR3 reads CASSPIMMAASDGSNQPQHF. The rearrangement links TRBV18 to TRBJ1-5. Germline CDR1 is KGHSH and CDR2 is LQKENI. The CDR3 loop spans 20 amino acids.

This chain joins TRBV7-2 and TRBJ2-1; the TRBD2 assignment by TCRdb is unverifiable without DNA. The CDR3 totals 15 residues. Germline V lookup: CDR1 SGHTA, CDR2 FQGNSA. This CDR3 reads CASSFLAGSYNEQFF.

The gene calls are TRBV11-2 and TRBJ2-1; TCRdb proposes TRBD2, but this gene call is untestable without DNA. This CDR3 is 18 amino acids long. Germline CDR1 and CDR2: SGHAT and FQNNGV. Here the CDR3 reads CASSLDRASGGWGHEQFF.

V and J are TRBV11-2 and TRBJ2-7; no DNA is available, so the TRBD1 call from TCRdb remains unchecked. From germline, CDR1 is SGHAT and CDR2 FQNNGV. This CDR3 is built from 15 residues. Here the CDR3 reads CASRSNRDRTYEQYF. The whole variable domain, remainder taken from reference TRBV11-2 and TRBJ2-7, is EAGVAQSPRYKIIEKRQSVAFWCNPISGHATLYWYQQILGQGPKLLIQFQNNGVVDDSQLPKDRFSAERLKGVDSTLKIQPAKLEDSAVYLCASRSNRDRTYEQYFGPGTRLTVT.

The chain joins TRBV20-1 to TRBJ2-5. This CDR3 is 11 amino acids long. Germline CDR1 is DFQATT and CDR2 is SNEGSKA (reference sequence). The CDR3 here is CSARDALFQYF.

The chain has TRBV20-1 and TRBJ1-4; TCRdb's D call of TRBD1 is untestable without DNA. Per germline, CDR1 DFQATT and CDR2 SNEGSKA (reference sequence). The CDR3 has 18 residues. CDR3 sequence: CSASTGERGLSTNEKLFF.

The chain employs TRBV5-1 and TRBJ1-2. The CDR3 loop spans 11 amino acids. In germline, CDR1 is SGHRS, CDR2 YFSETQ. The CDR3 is CASTENYGYTF.

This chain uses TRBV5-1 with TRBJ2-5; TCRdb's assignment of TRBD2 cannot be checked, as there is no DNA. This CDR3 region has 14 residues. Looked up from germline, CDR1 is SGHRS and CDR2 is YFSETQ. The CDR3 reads CASSLGAGQETQYF. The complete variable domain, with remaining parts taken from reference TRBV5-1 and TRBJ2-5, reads KAGVTQTPRYLIKTRGQQVTLSCSPISGHRSVSWYQQTPGQGLQFLFEYFSETQRNKGNFPGRFSGRQFSNSRSEMNVSTLELGDSALYLCASSLGAGQETQYFGPGTRLLVL.

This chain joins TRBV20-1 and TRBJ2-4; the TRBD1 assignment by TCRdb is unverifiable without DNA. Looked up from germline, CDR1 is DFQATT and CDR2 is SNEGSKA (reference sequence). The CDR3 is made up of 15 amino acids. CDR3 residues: CSATPWAGDKNIQYF.

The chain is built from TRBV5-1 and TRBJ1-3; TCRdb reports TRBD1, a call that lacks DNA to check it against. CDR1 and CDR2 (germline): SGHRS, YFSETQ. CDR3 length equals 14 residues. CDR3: CASSPGQGEGTIYF.

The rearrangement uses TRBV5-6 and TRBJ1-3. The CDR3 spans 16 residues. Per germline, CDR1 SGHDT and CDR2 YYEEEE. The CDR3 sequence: CASSLRGTWVGNTIYF. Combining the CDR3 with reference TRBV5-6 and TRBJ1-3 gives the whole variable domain DAGVTQSPTHLIKTRGQQVTLRCSPKSGHDTVSWYQQALGQGPQFIFQYYEEEERQRGNFPDRFSGHQFPNYSSELNVNALLLGDSALYLCASSLRGTWVGNTIYFGEGSWLTVV.

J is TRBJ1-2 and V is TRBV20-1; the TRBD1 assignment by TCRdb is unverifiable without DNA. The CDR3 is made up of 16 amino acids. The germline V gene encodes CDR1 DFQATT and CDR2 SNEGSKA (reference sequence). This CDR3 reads CSVRGQEALPNYGYTF.

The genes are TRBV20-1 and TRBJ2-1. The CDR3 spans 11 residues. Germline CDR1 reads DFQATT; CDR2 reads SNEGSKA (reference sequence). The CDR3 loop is CSAPLMGEQFF.

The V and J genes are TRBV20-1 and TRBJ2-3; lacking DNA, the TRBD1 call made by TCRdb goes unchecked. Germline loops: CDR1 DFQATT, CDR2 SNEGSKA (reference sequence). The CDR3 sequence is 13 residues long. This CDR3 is CSARETGRDTQYF.

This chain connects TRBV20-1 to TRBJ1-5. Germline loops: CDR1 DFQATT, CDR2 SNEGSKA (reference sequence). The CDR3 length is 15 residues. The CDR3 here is CSARSGGGGNQPQHF.

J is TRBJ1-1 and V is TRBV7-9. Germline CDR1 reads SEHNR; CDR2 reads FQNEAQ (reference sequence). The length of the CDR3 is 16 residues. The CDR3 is CASSLALTRTNTEAFF.